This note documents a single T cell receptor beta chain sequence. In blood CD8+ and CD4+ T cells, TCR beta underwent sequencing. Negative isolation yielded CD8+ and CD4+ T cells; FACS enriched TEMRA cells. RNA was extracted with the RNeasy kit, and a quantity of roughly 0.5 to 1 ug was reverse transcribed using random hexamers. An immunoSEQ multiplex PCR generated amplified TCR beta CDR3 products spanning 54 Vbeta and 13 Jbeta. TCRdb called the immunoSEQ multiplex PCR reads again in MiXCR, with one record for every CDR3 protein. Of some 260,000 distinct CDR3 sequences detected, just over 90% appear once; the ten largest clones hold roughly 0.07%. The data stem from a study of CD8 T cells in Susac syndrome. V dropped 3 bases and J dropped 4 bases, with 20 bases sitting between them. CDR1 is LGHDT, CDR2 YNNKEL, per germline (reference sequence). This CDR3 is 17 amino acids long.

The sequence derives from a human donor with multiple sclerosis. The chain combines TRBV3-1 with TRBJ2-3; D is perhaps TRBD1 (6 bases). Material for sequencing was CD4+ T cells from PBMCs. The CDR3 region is CASSHLTGSGGADTQYF. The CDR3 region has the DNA TGTGCCAGCAGCCACCTAACAGGGTCAGGTGGTGCAGATACGCAGTATTTT.